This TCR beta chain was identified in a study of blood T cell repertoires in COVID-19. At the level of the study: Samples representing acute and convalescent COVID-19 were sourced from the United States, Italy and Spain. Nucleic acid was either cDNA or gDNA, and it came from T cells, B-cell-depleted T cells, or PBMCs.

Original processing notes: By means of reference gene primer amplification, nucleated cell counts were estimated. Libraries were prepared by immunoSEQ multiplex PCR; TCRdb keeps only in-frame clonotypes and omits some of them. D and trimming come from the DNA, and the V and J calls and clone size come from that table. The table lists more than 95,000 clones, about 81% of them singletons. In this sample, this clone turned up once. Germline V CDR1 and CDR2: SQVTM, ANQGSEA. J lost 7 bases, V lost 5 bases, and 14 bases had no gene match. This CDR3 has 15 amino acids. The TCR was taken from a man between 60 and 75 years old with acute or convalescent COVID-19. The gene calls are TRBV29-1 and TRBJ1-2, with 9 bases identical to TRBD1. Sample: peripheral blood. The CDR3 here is CSVLSTLDRGAGYTF. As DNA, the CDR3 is TGCAGCGTTCTCTCGACCCTTGACAGGGGGGCTGGCTACACCTTC. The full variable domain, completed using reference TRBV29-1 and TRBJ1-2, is SAVISQKPSRDICQRGTSLTIQCQVDSQVTMMFWYRQQPGQSLTLIATANQGSEATYESGFVIDKFPISRPNLTFSTLTVSNMSPEDSSIYLCSVLSTLDRGAGYTFGSGTRLTVV.